The rows below give T cell receptor beta chains drawn from one sample of a study of blood T cell repertoires in COVID-19. Data came from immunoSEQ multiplex PCR; TCRdb stores just in-frame clones and leaves some out. The sample contains about 150,000 clones, 70% to 90% of which appear only once. The sequenced sample consisted of peripheral blood. Receptors were obtained from a woman aged 60-75 years with COVID-19, enrolled during active disease. The CDR3 runs from the conserved cysteine through the conserved F or W. The order of the fields is V gene, clone size, D gene, J gene, CDR3 DNA, CDR3 protein. A D gene is named only where the DNA matches it firmly. A row's size may be missing; if present it is once, few, many or a size class.

V: TRBV6-4; size: few; D: NA; J: TRBJ2-5; DNA: TGTGCCAGCAGGTACTGTGGGGGGAAGGTTCCAGAGACCCAGTACTTC; CDR3: CASRYCGGKVPETQYF
V: TRBV10-3; size: NA; D: TRBD2; J: TRBJ2-2; DNA: TGTGCCATCAGTGACGGGGGGATCGGGGAGCTGTTTTTT; CDR3: CAISDGGIGELFF
V: TRBV18; size: NA; D: NA; J: TRBJ2-2; DNA: TGTGCCAGCTCACCACTGCGGCTCGGGGAGCTGTTTTTT; CDR3: CASSPLRLGELFF
V: TRBV20-1; size: NA; D: NA; J: TRBJ2-1; DNA: TGCAGTGCTACTATGGACAATGAGCAGTTCTTC; CDR3: CSATMDNEQFF
V: TRBV7-6; size: NA; D: NA; J: TRBJ2-3; DNA: TGTGCCAGCAGCGCCGTACTCTGGGATACGCAGTATTTT; CDR3: CASSAVLWDTQYF
V: TRBV5-6; size: NA; D: NA; J: TRBJ1-1; DNA: TGTGCCAGCAGCTTCGCGGGGGGCGCCGAGGGGGCTTTCTTT; CDR3: CASSFAGGAEGAFF
V: TRBV10-3; size: once; D: NA; J: TRBJ2-3; DNA: TGTGCCATCAGTGAGAGGGGTAGCTTAGATACGCAGTATTTT; CDR3: CAISERGSLDTQYF
V: TRBV6-5; size: NA; D: TRBD1; J: TRBJ2-1; DNA: TGTGCCAGCAGGGAGACAGGGGGGGTCCACAATGAGCAGTTCTTC; CDR3: CASRETGGVHNEQFF
V: TRBV18; size: few; D: NA; J: TRBJ1-4; DNA: TGTGCCAGCTCACCGCCGAGAAGTGCAACTAATGAAAAACTGTTTTTT; CDR3: CASSPPRSATNEKLFF
V: TRBV11-2; size: once; D: TRBD1; J: TRBJ1-1; DNA: TGTGCCAGCAGCCTCAGGACAGGGACAGCTTTCTTT; CDR3: CASSLRTGTAFF
V: TRBV19; size: NA; D: NA; J: TRBJ1-2; DNA: TGTGCCAGTAGTATAGGCCAGGGAAGCCATGGCTACACCTTC; CDR3: CASSIGQGSHGYTF
V: TRBV5-1; size: NA; D: NA; J: TRBJ2-1; DNA: TGCGCCAGCAGCTTGGCCCAATCCTACAATGAGCAGTTCTTC; CDR3: CASSLAQSYNEQFF
V: TRBV10-3; size: NA; D: TRBD1; J: TRBJ2-5; DNA: TGTGCCATCAGGCCGACAGGGGGTAGGGAGACCCAGTACTTC; CDR3: CAIRPTGGRETQYF
V: TRBV2; size: NA; D: NA; J: TRBJ2-2; DNA: TGTGCCAGCAGTACCCTCGCGACCGGGGAGCTGTTTTTT; CDR3: CASSTLATGELFF
V: TRBV7-9; size: once; D: NA; J: TRBJ1-1; DNA: TGTGCCAGCAGCTTGGGTGCGGGGAGCACTGAAGCTTTCTTT; CDR3: CASSLGAGSTEAFF
V: TRBV5-1; size: many; D: NA; J: TRBJ2-5; DNA: TGCGCCAGCAGCTCAGGACAAGGCCGAGAGACCCAGTACTTC; CDR3: CASSSGQGRETQYF
V: TRBV4-2; size: NA; D: TRBD2; J: TRBJ2-1; DNA: TGTGCCAGCAGCCTCGGACTAGCGGGAGCAAACAATGAGCAGTTCTTC; CDR3: CASSLGLAGANNEQFF
V: TRBV3-1/TRBV3-2; size: NA; D: TRBD1; J: TRBJ2-5; DNA: TGTGCCAGCATGTTCACAGGGGGTGGAGAGACCCAGTACTTC; CDR3: CASMFTGGGETQYF
V: TRBV28; size: NA; D: TRBD1; J: TRBJ2-7; DNA: TGTGCCAGCAGTCCCCCGGGACAGGGTTCCTACGAGCAGTACTTC; CDR3: CASSPPGQGSYEQYF
V: TRBV10-2; size: NA; D: NA; J: TRBJ2-7; DNA: TGCGCCACCAAGGGACAAGCTTCCTACGAGCAGTACTTC; CDR3: CATKGQASYEQYF
V: TRBV9; size: once; D: TRBD1; J: TRBJ1-3; DNA: TGTGCCAGCAGCGTGGGGACAGGGGTCGGAAACACCATATATTTT; CDR3: CASSVGTGVGNTIYF
V: TRBV29-1; size: NA; D: TRBD1; J: TRBJ2-7; DNA: TGCAGCGTTGGGACAGGGAATTACGAGCAGTACTTC; CDR3: CSVGTGNYEQYF
V: TRBV25-1; size: NA; D: TRBD1; J: TRBJ2-3; DNA: TGTGCCAGCAGTGAATGGGGACAGGGAAGGTCAGATACGCAGTATTTT; CDR3: CASSEWGQGRSDTQYF
V: TRBV7-9; size: NA; D: NA; J: TRBJ2-1; DNA: TGTGCCAGCAGCCGTAGGAGCGAGAGCTCCTACAATGAGCAGTTCTTC; CDR3: CASSRRSESSYNEQFF
V: TRBV10-1; size: NA; D: TRBD2; J: TRBJ2-1; DNA: TGCGCCAGCAGTCTAGCGGGGGGGCGTGAGCAGTTCTTC; CDR3: CASSLAGGREQFF
V: TRBV28; size: once; D: NA; J: TRBJ1-1; DNA: TGTGCCAGCAGCCCACTCGGAGGGTCCGGGAACACTGAAGCTTTCTTT; CDR3: CASSPLGGSGNTEAFF
V: TRBV7-3; size: NA; D: TRBD1; J: TRBJ1-1; DNA: TGTGCCAGCAGCAAATGGACAGGGGAGAACACTGAAGCTTTCTTT; CDR3: CASSKWTGENTEAFF
V: TRBV6-5; size: NA; D: NA; J: TRBJ1-2; DNA: TGTGCCAGCTTAGAAACGGGGGGCATTAGCTATGGCTACACCTTC; CDR3: CASLETGGISYGYTF
V: TRBV5-6; size: NA; D: TRBD2; J: TRBJ2-1; DNA: TGTGCCAGCAGTTTTACCGGGACTAGCGGGGGGAAGTTCTTC; CDR3: CASSFTGTSGGKFF
V: TRBV15; size: NA; D: NA; J: TRBJ2-7; DNA: TGTGCCACCCGAGGGGGGGAGTCCCCCTACGAGCAGTACTTC; CDR3: CATRGGESPYEQYF
V: TRBV30; size: NA; D: TRBD1; J: TRBJ1-5; DNA: TGTGCCTGGAGTGTACCCCACGGGACAGTTAGCAATCAGCCCCAGCATTTT; CDR3: CAWSVPHGTVSNQPQHF
V: TRBV3-1/TRBV3-2; size: NA; D: TRBD2; J: TRBJ2-3; DNA: TGTGCCAGCAGCCAAGCCGCGGGGGTGGTAGATACGCAGTATTTT; CDR3: CASSQAAGVVDTQYF
V: TRBV5-6; size: NA; D: NA; J: TRBJ1-5; DNA: TGTGCCAGCAGCTTAACCGGGTACAATCAGCCCCAGCATTTT; CDR3: CASSLTGYNQPQHF
V: TRBV9; size: NA; D: TRBD2; J: TRBJ2-1; DNA: TGTGCCAGCAGCGTGGTCGGACTAGCGGGGGGGCCCTGGAATGAGCAGTTCTTC; CDR3: CASSVVGLAGGPWNEQFF
V: TRBV5-4; size: NA; D: TRBD1; J: TRBJ1-4; DNA: TGTGCCAGCAGTGACCGGACAGGGGATGGAGAAAAACTGTTTTTT; CDR3: CASSDRTGDGEKLFF
V: TRBV19; size: NA; D: NA; J: TRBJ1-5; DNA: TGTGCCAGTAGTACAGGGTTGGGTAGCAATCAGCCCCAGCATTTT; CDR3: CASSTGLGSNQPQHF
V: TRBV6-5; size: NA; D: TRBD1; J: TRBJ1-1; DNA: TGTGCCAGCAGTTACTCCGGGGACAGTCGAGCTTTCTTT; CDR3: CASSYSGDSRAFF
V: TRBV6-5; size: NA; D: TRBD1; J: TRBJ1-2; DNA: TGTGCCAGCGTCGCAGGGGGACGATACTATGGCTACACCTTC; CDR3: CASVAGGRYYGYTF
V: TRBV7-9; size: NA; D: TRBD1; J: TRBJ1-4; DNA: TGTGCCAGCACTCCGACAGGGGATGCAACTAATGAAAAACTGTTTTTT; CDR3: CASTPTGDATNEKLFF
V: TRBV18; size: NA; D: NA; J: TRBJ1-4; DNA: TGTGCCAGCTCTTTAGTCTCGAATGATGAAAAACTGTTTTTT; CDR3: CASSLVSNDEKLFF
V: TRBV5-1; size: NA; D: NA; J: TRBJ2-1; DNA: TGCGCCAGCAGCTTCCTAGACAATGAGCAGTTCTTC; CDR3: CASSFLDNEQFF
V: TRBV25-1; size: NA; D: NA; J: TRBJ1-1; DNA: TGTGCCAGCACGAGGGGGTTCGCTGAAGCTTTCTTT; CDR3: CASTRGFAEAFF
V: TRBV6-5; size: NA; D: NA; J: TRBJ1-6; DNA: TGTGCCAGCAGCCCGACAGGACGCTATAATTCACCCCTCCACTTT; CDR3: CASSPTGRYNSPLHF
V: TRBV3-1/TRBV3-2; size: NA; D: TRBD1; J: TRBJ1-2; DNA: TGTGCCAGCAGCCAAGAGTGGGCAGGGGGCTCCGGCTACACCTTC; CDR3: CASSQEWAGGSGYTF
V: TRBV21-1; size: few; D: NA; J: TRBJ1-2; DNA: TGTGCCAGCAGCACTAACCGGGACAGGGGAGGCGGCTACACCTTC; CDR3: CASSTNRDRGGGYTF
V: TRBV18; size: NA; D: NA; J: TRBJ2-3; DNA: TGTGCCAGCTCACCATACGGACAGAAAAACACGGATACGCAGTATTTT; CDR3: CASSPYGQKNTDTQYF
V: TRBV3-1/TRBV3-2; size: NA; D: NA; J: TRBJ2-5; DNA: TGTGCCAGCAGCCTCCAGGGATGGGAGACCCAGTACTTC; CDR3: CASSLQGWETQYF
V: TRBV24-1; size: NA; D: NA; J: TRBJ2-1; DNA: TGTGCCACCAGTGATTTGCCCGGTGAGCAGTTCTTC; CDR3: CATSDLPGEQFF
V: TRBV11-2; size: NA; D: NA; J: TRBJ2-2; DNA: TGTGCCAGCAGCTTAGATGGGACAAGGAACACCGGGGAGCTGTTTTTT; CDR3: CASSLDGTRNTGELFF
V: TRBV19; size: NA; D: NA; J: TRBJ1-1; DNA: TGTGCCAGTAGTATAGACAGGGTGGCTGAAGCTTTCTTT; CDR3: CASSIDRVAEAFF
V: TRBV12-3/TRBV12-4; size: NA; D: NA; J: TRBJ1-2; DNA: TGTGCCAGCAGTTTAGGGCCCCCCGTGGGCTACACCTTC; CDR3: CASSLGPPVGYTF
V: TRBV19; size: NA; D: NA; J: TRBJ1-5; DNA: TGTGCCAGTAGTAAGTGGCAGGACCCGAGGGAGCAGCCCCAGCATTTT; CDR3: CASSKWQDPREQPQHF
V: TRBV9; size: once; D: NA; J: TRBJ1-6; DNA: TGTGCCAGCAGCCCACGGGGTGGCCCTAATTATAATTCACCCCTCCACTTT; CDR3: CASSPRGGPNYNSPLHF
V: TRBV6-5; size: NA; D: NA; J: TRBJ1-3; DNA: TGTGCCAGCAGTTTAATGGGGCCCGGAAACACCATATATTTT; CDR3: CASSLMGPGNTIYF
V: TRBV7-3; size: NA; D: NA; J: TRBJ2-6; DNA: TGTGCCAGCAGCCCCGCGGCCGGGTCAGGGGCCAACGTCCTGACTTTC; CDR3: CASSPAAGSGANVLTF
V: TRBV5-4; size: many; D: TRBD1; J: TRBJ2-2; DNA: TGTGCCAGCAGCTTTCAGACAGGGCGCACCGGGGAGCTGTTTTTT; CDR3: CASSFQTGRTGELFF
V: TRBV4-1; size: few; D: TRBD1; J: TRBJ1-1; DNA: TGCGCCGGTGGGGACAGATCGAACACTGAAGCTTTCTTT; CDR3: CAGGDRSNTEAFF
V: TRBV6-5; size: NA; D: NA; J: TRBJ2-7; DNA: TGTGCCAGCAGTTACTCGACGGAGCCCTACGAGCAGTACTTC; CDR3: CASSYSTEPYEQYF